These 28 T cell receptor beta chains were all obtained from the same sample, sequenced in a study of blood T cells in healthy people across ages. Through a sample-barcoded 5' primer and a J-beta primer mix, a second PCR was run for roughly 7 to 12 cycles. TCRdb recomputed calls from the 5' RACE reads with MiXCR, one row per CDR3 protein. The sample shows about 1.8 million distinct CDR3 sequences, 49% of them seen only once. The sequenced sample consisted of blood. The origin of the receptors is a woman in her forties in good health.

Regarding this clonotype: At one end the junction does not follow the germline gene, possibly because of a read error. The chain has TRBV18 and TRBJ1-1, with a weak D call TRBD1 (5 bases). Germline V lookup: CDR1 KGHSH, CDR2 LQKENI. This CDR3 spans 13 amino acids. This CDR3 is CASAPARDRGAFF. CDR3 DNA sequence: TGTGCCAGCGCACCGGCACGTGATAGGGGAGCTTTCTTT.

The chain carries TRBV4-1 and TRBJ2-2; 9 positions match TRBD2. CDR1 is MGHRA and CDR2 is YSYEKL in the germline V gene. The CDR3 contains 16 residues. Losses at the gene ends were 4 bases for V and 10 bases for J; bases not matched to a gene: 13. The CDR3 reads CASSRGEGTSIVELFF. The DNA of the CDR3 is TGCGCCAGCAGCCGCGGAGAAGGGACTAGCATTGTGGAGCTGTTTTTT.

CDR3 loop: CASSLRGFNYGYTF. The CDR3 DNA reads as TGTGCCAGCAGCCTAAGAGGGTTCAACTATGGCTACACCTTC. The chain has TRBV3-1 and TRBJ1-2; no clear D. The CDR3 spans 14 residues. V was shortened by 4 bases and J by 2 bases, with 11 bases between the two germline ends. Germline CDR1 is LGHDT and CDR2 is YNNKEL (reference sequence).

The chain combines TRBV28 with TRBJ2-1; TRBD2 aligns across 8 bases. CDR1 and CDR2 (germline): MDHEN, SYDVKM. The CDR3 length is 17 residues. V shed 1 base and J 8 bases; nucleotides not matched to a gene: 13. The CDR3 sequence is CASSLYAGAPGGDEQFF. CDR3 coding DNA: TGTGCCAGCAGTTTATATGCGGGGGCCCCCGGGGGGGATGAGCAGTTCTTC.

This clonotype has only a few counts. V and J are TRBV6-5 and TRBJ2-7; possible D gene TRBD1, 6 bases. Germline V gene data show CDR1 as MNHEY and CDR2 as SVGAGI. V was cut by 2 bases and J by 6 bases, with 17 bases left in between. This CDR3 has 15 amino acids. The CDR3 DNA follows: TGTGCCAGCAGTTACCAAACAGGGATAGGTGGCGAGCAGTACTTC. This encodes CASSYQTGIGGEQYF.

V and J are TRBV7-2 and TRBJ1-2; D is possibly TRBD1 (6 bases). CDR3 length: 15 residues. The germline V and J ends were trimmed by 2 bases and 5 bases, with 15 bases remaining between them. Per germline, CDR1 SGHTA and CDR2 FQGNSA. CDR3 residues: CASSLNLGAEYGYTF. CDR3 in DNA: TGTGCCAGCAGCTTAAACCTGGGGGCAGAGTATGGCTACACCTTC. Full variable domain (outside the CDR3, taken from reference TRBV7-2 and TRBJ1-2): GAGVSQSPSNKVTEKGKDVELRCDPISGHTALYWYRQSLGQGLEFLIYFQGNSAPDKSGLPSDRFSAERTGGSVSTLTIQRTQQEDSAVYLCASSLNLGAEYGYTFGSGTRLTVV.

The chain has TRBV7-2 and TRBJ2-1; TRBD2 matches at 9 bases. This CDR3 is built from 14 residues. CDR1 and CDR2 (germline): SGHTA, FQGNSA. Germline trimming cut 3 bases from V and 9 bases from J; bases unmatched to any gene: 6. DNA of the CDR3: TGTGCCAGCAGCTTGGGACTAGCATGGGCTGAGCAGTTCTTC. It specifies CASSLGLAWAEQFF.

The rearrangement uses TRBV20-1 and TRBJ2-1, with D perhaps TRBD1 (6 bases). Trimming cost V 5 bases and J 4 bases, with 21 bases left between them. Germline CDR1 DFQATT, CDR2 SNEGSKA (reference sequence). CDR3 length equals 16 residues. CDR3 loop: CSAGTRDKGLYNEQFF. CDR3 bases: TGCAGTGCTGGGACCCGGGACAAAGGGCTATACAATGAGCAGTTCTTC.

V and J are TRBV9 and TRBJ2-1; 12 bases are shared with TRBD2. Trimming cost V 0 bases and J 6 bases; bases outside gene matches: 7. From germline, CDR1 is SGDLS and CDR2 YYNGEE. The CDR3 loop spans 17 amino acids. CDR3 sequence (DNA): TGTGCCAGCAGCGTAGGAGCTAGCGGGGGGGTCGGCAATGAGCAGTTCTTC. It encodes CASSVGASGGVGNEQFF.

CDR3 sequence: CASSLDPRQSGVYNSPLHF. The CDR3 DNA is TGTGCCAGCAGCTTAGACCCTCGACAGTCGGGGGTATATAATTCACCCCTCCACTTT. The chain recombines TRBV11-2 with TRBJ1-6; possible D gene TRBD1, 5 bases. Trimming pared 0 bases from V and 4 bases from J, leaving 19 bases between. The CDR3 contains 19 residues. Per the germline V gene, CDR1 is SGHAT and CDR2 is FQNNGV.

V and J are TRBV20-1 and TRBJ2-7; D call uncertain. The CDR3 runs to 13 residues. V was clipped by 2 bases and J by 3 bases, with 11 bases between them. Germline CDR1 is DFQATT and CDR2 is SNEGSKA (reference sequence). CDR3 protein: CSARSDKYYEQYF. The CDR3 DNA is TGCAGTGCTAGATCAGACAAATACTACGAGCAGTACTTC.

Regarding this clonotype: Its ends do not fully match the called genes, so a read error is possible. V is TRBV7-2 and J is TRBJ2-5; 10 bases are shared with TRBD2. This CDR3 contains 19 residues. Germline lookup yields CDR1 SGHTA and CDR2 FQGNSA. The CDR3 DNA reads TGTGCCAGCAGCTCCGCCCTAGCGGGGGCCTCCAAGTACCAAGAGACCCGGTACTTC. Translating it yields CASSSALAGASKYQETRYF.

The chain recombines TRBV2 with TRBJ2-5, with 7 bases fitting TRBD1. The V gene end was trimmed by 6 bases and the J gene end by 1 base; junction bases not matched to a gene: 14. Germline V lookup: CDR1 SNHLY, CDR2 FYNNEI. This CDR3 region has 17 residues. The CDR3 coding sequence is TGTGCCAGCAGCGAACAGGGGACAGTGCGGAGCCAAGAGACCCAGTACTTC. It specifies CASSEQGTVRSQETQYF.

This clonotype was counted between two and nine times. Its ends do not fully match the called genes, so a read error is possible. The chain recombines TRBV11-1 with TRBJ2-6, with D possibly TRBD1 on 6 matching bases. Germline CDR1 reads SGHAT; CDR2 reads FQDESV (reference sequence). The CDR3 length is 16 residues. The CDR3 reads CASSLGAGAGANVLTF. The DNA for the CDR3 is TGTGCCAGCAGTTTAGGCGCAGGGGCGGGGGCCAACGTCCTGACTTTC.

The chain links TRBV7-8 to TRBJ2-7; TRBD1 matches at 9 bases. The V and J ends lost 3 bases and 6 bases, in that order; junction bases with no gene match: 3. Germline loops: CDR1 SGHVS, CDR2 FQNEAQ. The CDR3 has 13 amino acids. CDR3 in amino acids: CASSLGTGCEQYF. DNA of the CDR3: TGTGCCAGCAGCTTGGGGACAGGGTGCGAGCAGTACTTC.

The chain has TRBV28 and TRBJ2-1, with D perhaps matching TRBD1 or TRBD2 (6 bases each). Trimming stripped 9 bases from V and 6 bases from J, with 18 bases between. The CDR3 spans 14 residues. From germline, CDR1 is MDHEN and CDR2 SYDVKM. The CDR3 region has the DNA TGTGCCAGTCAGACAGGAGGGATTATCAATGAGCAGTTCTTC. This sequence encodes CASQTGGIINEQFF.

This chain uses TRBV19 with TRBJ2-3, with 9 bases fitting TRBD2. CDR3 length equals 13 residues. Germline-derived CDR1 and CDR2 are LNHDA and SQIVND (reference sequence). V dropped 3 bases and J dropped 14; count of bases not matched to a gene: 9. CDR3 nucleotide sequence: TGTGCCAGTAGTATCGGGACTAGCTTTCGAAGGTATTTT. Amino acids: CASSIGTSFRRYF.

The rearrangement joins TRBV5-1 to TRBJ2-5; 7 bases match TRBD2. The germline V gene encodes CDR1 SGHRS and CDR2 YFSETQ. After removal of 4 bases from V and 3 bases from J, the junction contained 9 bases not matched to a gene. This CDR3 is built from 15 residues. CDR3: CASSPVEGREETQYF. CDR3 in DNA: TGCGCCAGCAGCCCGGTGGAGGGGAGGGAAGAGACCCAGTACTTC.

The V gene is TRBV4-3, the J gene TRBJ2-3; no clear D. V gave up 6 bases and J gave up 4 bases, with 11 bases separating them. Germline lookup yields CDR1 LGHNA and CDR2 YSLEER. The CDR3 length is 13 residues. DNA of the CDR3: TGCGCCAGCAGTCTAACTGTCGCAGATACGCAGTATTTT. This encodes CASSLTVADTQYF.

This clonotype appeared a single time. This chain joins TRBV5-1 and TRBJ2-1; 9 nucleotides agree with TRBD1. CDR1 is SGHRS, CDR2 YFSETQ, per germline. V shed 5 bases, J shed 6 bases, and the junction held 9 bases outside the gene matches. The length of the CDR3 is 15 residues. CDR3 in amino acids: CASSIGTGQVNEQFF. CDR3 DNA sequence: TGCGCCAGCAGTATCGGGACAGGGCAGGTCAATGAGCAGTTCTTC.

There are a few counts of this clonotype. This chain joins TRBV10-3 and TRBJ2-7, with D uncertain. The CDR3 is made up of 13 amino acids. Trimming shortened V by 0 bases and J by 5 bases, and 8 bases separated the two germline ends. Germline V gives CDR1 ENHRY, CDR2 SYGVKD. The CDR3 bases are TGTGCCATCAGTGAGTCGAGGCAGAACGAGCAGTACTTC. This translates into CAISESRQNEQYF.

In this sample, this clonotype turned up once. The CDR3 loop is CATSRDTGTYNEQFF. The CDR3 DNA follows: TGTGCCACCAGCAGAGATACAGGAACGTACAATGAGCAGTTCTTC. This chain joins TRBV15 and TRBJ2-1, with D perhaps matching TRBD1 (5 bases). The germline gives CDR1 LNHNV, CDR2 YYDKDF (reference sequence). The V and J ends lost 0 bases and 4 bases respectively, with 10 bases between them. CDR3 size: 15 residues.

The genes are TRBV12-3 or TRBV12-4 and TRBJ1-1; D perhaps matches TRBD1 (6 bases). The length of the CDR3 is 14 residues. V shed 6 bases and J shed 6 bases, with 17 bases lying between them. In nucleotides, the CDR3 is TGTGCCAGCAGGAAGACAGGCACTGGCGCTGAAGCTTTCTTT. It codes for CASRKTGTGAEAFF.

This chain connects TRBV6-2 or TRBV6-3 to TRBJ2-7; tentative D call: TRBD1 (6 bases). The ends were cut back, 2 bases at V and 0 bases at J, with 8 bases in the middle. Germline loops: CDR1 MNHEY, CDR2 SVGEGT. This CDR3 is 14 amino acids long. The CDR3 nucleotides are TGTGCCAGCAGTTACCGACAGGCCTCCTACGAGCAGTACTTC. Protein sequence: CASSYRQASYEQYF.

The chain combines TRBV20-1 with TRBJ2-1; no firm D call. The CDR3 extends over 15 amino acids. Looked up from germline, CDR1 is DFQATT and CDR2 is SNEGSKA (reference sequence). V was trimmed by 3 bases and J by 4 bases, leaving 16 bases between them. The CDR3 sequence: CSARPREWPYNEQFF. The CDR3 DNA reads TGCAGTGCTAGGCCAAGGGAATGGCCTTACAATGAGCAGTTCTTC.

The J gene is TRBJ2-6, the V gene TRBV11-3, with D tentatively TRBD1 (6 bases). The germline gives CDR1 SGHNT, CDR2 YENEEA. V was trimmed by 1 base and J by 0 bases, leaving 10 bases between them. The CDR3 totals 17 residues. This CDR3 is CASSLGQESSGANVLTF. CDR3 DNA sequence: TGTGCCAGCAGCTTAGGACAGGAGAGCTCTGGGGCCAACGTCCTGACTTTC.

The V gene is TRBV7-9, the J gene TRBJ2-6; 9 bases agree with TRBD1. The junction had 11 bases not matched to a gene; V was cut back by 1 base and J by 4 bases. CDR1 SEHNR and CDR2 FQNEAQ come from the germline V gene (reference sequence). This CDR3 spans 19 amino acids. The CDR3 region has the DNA TGTGCCAGCAGCTTAGACGGTGGAGGACAGGGGACCGGGGCCAACGTCCTGACTTTC. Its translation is CASSLDGGGQGTGANVLTF. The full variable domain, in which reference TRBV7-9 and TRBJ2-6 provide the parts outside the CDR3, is DTGVSQNPRHKITKRGQNVTFRCDPISEHNRLYWYRQTLGQGPEFLTYFQNEAQLEKSRLLSDRFSAERPKGSFSTLEIQRTEQGDSAMYLCASSLDGGGQGTGANVLTFGAGSRLTVL.

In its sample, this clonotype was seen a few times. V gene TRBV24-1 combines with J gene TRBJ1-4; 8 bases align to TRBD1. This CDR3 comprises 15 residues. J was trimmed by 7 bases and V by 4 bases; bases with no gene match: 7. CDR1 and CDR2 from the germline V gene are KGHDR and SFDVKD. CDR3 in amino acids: CATSDGGTGGEKLFF. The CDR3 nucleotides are TGTGCCACCAGTGACGGCGGGACAGGAGGTGAAAAACTGTTTTTT.